A single sample gave rise to the 14 T cell receptor beta chains below, sequenced in a study of tumor-infiltrating lymphocytes in localized non-small cell lung cancer. Only in-frame clones appear in the TCRdb table, and some are missing; sequencing was by immunoSEQ multiplex PCR. The profile shows 13,000 to 15,000 clones, around 70% of them singletons. The sequencing sample was made of uninvolved lung tissue not adjacent to the tumor. The receptors here all came from a human donor with non-small cell lung cancer.

The rearrangement links TRBV19 to TRBJ1-1; no reliable D call. The CDR3 totals 16 residues. V shed 1 base and J shed 5 bases, with 17 bases lying between them. The germline V gene encodes CDR1 LNHDA and CDR2 SQIVND (reference sequence). CDR3 DNA: TGTGCCAGTAGTATAGCCCGGTGGGGTTTGACGACTGAAGCTTTCTTT. This encodes CASSIARWGLTTEAFF.

This chain connects TRBV7-2 to TRBJ1-6; D is unclear. The CDR3 sequence is 15 residues long. Germline assignment: CDR1 SGHTA and CDR2 FQGNSA. V lost 0 bases and J 3 bases, leaving 6 bases between the germline ends. CDR3 DNA sequence: TGTGCCAGCAGCTTAGCTTTGGACTATAATTCACCCCTCCACTTT. It is translated as CASSLALDYNSPLHF.

Sample share makes this clone medium-sized (0.01 to 0.1%). The chain combines TRBV7-8 with TRBJ2-1; 7 positions agree with TRBD1. The germline gives CDR1 SGHVS, CDR2 FQNEAQ. The ends lost 2 bases at V and 5 bases at J; junction bases unmatched: 6. This CDR3 spans 15 amino acids. The CDR3 DNA reads as TGTGCCAGCAGCTTACGCCAGGGGGTTAACAATGAGCAGTTCTTC. Translation gives CASSLRQGVNNEQFF.

The table lists this clone with a count of one. The rearrangement joins TRBV30 to TRBJ1-1, with D possibly being TRBD1 (5 bases). CDR1 and CDR2 (germline): GTSNPN, SVGIG (reference sequence). The CDR3 spans 14 residues. V lost 0 bases, J lost 1 base, and 9 bases lay in between. CDR3 sequence (DNA): TGTGCCTGGAGTGTACCAGGGTGGAACACTGAAGCTTTCTTT. Translating it yields CAWSVPGWNTEAFF. The entire variable domain, with the rest obtained from reference TRBV30 and TRBJ1-1, is as follows: SQTIHQWPATLVQPVGSPLSLECTVEGTSNPNLYWYRQAAGRGLQLLFYSVGIGQISSEVPQNLSASRPQDRQFILSSKKLLLSDSGFYLCAWSVPGWNTEAFFGQGTRLTVV.

The sample holds a few counts of this clone. The genes are TRBV6-1 and TRBJ2-1; D unclear. CDR1 MNHNS and CDR2 SASEGT come from the germline V gene. This CDR3 comprises 15 residues. V was pared by 4 bases and J by 7 bases, with 17 bases between. The CDR3 reads CASSARGPEGNEQFF. DNA of the CDR3: TGTGCCAGCAGTGCTCGCGGACCTGAAGGGAATGAGCAGTTCTTC.

The V gene is TRBV30, the J gene TRBJ2-4, with D unclear. The V gene's germline CDR1 is GTSNPN and CDR2 SVGIG (reference sequence). The ends were cut back, 3 bases at V and 8 bases at J, with 8 bases in the middle. This CDR3 has 11 residues. The CDR3 region has the DNA TGTGCCTGGAGCACCGCGGACATTCAGTACTTC. Its translation is CAWSTADIQYF.

The chain has TRBV5-6 and TRBJ2-7; D may be TRBD2 (6 bases). Germline lookup yields CDR1 SGHDT and CDR2 YYEEEE. The CDR3 runs to 14 residues. Deletions cut 6 bases from V and 2 bases from J, with 15 bases between. CDR3 loop: CASTPGPGAYEQYF. CDR3 in DNA: TGTGCCAGCACTCCGGGCCCGGGGGCCTACGAGCAGTACTTC.

The chain uses TRBV30 and TRBJ2-7; tentatively, D is TRBD2 (5 bases). The CDR3 contains 15 residues. Trimming pared 3 bases from V and 7 bases from J, leaving 22 bases between. CDR1 is GTSNPN, CDR2 SVGIG, per germline (reference sequence). CDR3 residues: CAWSHSRVSTGEQYF. The CDR3, as DNA: TGTGCCTGGAGCCACTCGAGAGTCTCAACGGGGGAGCAGTACTTC.

The rearrangement links TRBV6-6 to TRBJ2-7; 9 nucleotides line up with TRBD1. Germline V CDR1 and CDR2: MNHNY, SVGAGI (reference sequence). V trimming: 7 bases; J trimming: 4 bases; junction bases outside the gene matches: 5. This CDR3 contains 13 residues. The CDR3 DNA sequence: TGTGCCAGCAAAGGACAGGGGATGTACGAGCAGTACTTC. Translation gives CASKGQGMYEQYF.

The chain has TRBV6-6 and TRBJ2-1; D might be TRBD1 (6 bases). This CDR3 contains 15 residues. The germline gives CDR1 MNHNY, CDR2 SVGAGI (reference sequence). V was cut by 6 bases and J by 15 bases, with 27 bases left in between. Written as DNA, the CDR3 is TGTGCCAGCAGCCCAGGGGACCACTTAGGCTCGGATCCGTTCTTC. Translated, it gives CASSPGDHLGSDPFF.

The chain has TRBV11-3 and TRBJ2-4; 7 bases fit TRBD2. Per the germline V gene, CDR1 is SGHNT and CDR2 is YENEEA. The CDR3 totals 13 residues. The junction had 6 bases not matched to a gene; V was cut back by 5 bases and J by 8 bases. The CDR3: CASSPDAGDIQYF. CDR3 bases: TGTGCCAGCAGCCCCGACGCGGGGGACATTCAGTACTTC.

The chain combines TRBV4-3 with TRBJ2-7; TRBD2 is a possible D gene (5 bases). Between the trimmed V and J ends, which lost 0 bases and 4 bases, there was a span of 10 bases. CDR3 length: 14 residues. CDR1 LGHNA and CDR2 YSLEER come from the germline V gene. CDR3 region: CASSQERVRYEQYF. The CDR3 coding sequence is TGCGCCAGCAGCCAAGAGAGGGTCAGATACGAGCAGTACTTC.

The V gene is TRBV19, the J gene TRBJ2-2, with 11 bases matching TRBD2. The CDR3 has 15 residues. CDR1 is LNHDA, CDR2 SQIVND, per germline (reference sequence). After removal of 5 bases from V and 9 bases from J, the junction contained 8 bases not matched to a gene. CDR3 nucleotides: TGTGCCAGTAGTTCACTAGCGGGGGTTCACCGGGAGCTGTTTTTT. This sequence encodes CASSSLAGVHRELFF.

By share, this clone counts as large. The chain has TRBV6-5 and TRBJ2-3; TRBD1 matches 7 bases. The CDR3 runs to 15 residues. V trimming: 0 bases; J trimming: 2 bases; junction bases outside the gene matches: 2. The germline V gene has CDR1 MNHEY and CDR2 SVGAGI. For the CDR3, the DNA is TGTGCCAGCAGTTACTCCGGACAGGTCACAGATACGCAGTATTTT. This gives the protein CASSYSGQVTDTQYF.